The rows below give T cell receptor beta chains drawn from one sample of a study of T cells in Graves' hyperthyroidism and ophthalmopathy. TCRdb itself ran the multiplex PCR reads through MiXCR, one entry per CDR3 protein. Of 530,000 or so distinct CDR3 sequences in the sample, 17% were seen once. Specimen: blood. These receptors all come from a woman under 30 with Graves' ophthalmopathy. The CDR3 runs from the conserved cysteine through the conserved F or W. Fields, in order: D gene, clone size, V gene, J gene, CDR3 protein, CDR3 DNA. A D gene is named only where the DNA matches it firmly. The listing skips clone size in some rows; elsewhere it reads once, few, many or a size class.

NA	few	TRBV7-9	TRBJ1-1	CASSWTDMNTEAFF	TGTGCCAGCAGCTGGACAGATATGAACACTGAAGCTTTCTTT
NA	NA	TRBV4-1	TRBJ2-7	CASSQGRVYGQYF	TGCGCCAGCAGCCAAGGCAGAGTCTACGGGCAGTACTTC
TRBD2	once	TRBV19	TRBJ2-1	CASGGSGGDEQFF	TGTGCCAGTGGGGGGAGCGGGGGCGATGAGCAGTTCTTC
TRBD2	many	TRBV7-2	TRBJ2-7	CASSSLRTSNEQYF	TGTGCCAGCAGCTCCCTCAGGACTAGCAACGAGCAGTACTTC
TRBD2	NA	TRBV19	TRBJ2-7	CASSPAGDGFYEQYF	TGTGCCAGTAGTCCCGCGGGAGACGGATTTTACGAGCAGTACTTC
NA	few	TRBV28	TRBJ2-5	CASSFVVGEETQYF	TGTGCCAGCAGTTTCGTAGTGGGAGAGGAGACCCAGTACTTC
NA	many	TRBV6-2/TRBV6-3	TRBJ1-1	CASTKLGTRNTEAFF	TGTGCCAGCACCAAACTAGGGACACGGAACACTGAAGCTTTCTTT
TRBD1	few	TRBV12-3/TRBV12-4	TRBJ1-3	CASRQDRGAGNTIYF	TGTGCCAGCAGGCAGGACAGGGGCGCTGGAAACACCATATATTTT
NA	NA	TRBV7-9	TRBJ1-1	CASSLKGSQNTEAFF	TGTGCCAGCAGCTTAAAGGGCAGCCAGAACACTGAAGCTTTCTTT
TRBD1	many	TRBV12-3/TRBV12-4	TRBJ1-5	CASSRGQGVNQPQHF	TGTGCCAGCAGCCGCGGACAGGGGGTCAATCAGCCCCAGCATTTT
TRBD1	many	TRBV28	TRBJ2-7	CASSLLRTGAYEQYF	TGTGCCAGCAGTTTATTGCGGACAGGGGCCTACGAGCAGTACTTC
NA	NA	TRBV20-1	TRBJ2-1	CSAMDSYNEQFF	TGCAGTGCTATGGACAGCTACAATGAGCAGTTCTTC
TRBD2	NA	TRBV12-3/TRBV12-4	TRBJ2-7	CASRSSGSYEQYF	TGTGCCAGCAGATCTAGCGGGAGCTACGAGCAGTACTTC
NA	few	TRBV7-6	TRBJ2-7	CASSPLGGAYEQYF	TGTGCCAGCAGCCCCCTTGGGGGAGCCTACGAGCAGTACTTC
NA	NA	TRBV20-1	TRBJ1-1	CSARAPGRGGRAFF	TGCAGTGCTAGAGCGCCCGGCAGGGGCGGGAGAGCTTTCTTT
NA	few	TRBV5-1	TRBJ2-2	CASSLEGAPGRANTGELFF	TGCGCCAGCAGCTTGGAGGGAGCTCCGGGCAGGGCGAACACCGGGGAGCTGTTTTTT
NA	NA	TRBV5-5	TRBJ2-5	CASSRPQGGRKAQYF	TGTGCCAGCAGCCGACCCCAGGGGGGTCGAAAGGCCCAGTACTTC
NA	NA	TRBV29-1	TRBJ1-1	CSGGEAEAFF	TGCAGCGGTGGGGAAGCTGAAGCTTTCTTT
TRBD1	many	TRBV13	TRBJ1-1	CASSFTDRGNTEAFF	TGTGCCAGCAGCTTTACGGACAGGGGAAACACTGAAGCTTTCTTT
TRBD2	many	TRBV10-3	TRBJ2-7	CAISDLHSGGASNEQYF	TGTGCCATCAGTGACCTCCATAGCGGGGGGGCATCCAACGAGCAGTACTTC
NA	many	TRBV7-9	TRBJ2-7	CASSPPTITNEQYF	TGTGCCAGCAGCCCTCCGACTATAACCAACGAGCAGTACTTC
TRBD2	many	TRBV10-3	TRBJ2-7	CAISESGGRAGEQYF	TGTGCCATCAGTGAGTCAGGCGGGAGGGCCGGTGAGCAGTACTTC
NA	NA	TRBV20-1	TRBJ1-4	CSVGRNEKLFF	TGCAGTGTGGGCAGGAATGAAAAACTGTTTTTT
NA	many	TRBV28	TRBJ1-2	CASSLQDKNIYGYTF	TGTGCCAGCAGTTTACAGGACAAAAATATCTATGGCTACACCTTC
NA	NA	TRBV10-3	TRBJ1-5	CAISESRPSAPHF	TGTGCCATCAGTGAGTCAAGACCATCCGCCCCGCATTTT
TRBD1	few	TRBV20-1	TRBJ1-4	CSARTGANEKLFF	TGCAGTGCTAGGACAGGGGCTAATGAAAAACTGTTTTTT
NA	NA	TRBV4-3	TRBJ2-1	CASSQDEAPSSYNEQFF	TGCGCCAGCAGCCAAGATGAAGCGCCTAGCTCCTACAATGAGCAGTTCTTC
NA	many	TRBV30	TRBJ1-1	CAWSITVNTEAFF	TGTGCCTGGAGTATTACAGTGAACACTGAAGCTTTCTTT
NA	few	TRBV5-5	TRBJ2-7	CASSFKREYAYEQYF	TGTGCCAGCAGCTTTAAGAGGGAGTACGCCTACGAGCAGTACTTC
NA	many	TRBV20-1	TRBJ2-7	CSARDPSSYEQYF	TGCAGTGCTAGAGATCCGAGCTCCTACGAGCAGTACTTC
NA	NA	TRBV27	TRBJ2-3	CASRTGFARRSTDTQYF	TGTGCCAGCCGTACAGGGTTCGCCCGCCGGAGCACAGATACGCAGTATTTT
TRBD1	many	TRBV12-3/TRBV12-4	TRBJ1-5	CASSRTGATNQPQHF	TGTGCCAGCAGCCGGACAGGGGCCACCAATCAGCCCCAGCATTTT
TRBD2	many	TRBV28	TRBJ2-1	CASKTWGGSYNEQFF	TGTGCCAGCAAGACTTGGGGCGGGAGCTACAATGAGCAGTTCTTC
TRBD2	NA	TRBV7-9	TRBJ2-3	CASSFAGGVADTQYF	TGTGCCAGCAGCTTTGCGGGGGGGGTCGCAGATACGCAGTATTTT
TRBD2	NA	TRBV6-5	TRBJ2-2	CASSYPTSGSTGTGELFF	TGTGCCAGCAGTTACCCAACTAGCGGGAGTACGGGCACCGGGGAGCTGTTTTTT
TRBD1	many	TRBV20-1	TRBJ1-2	CSARDSLRDREFGYTF	TGCAGTGCTAGAGACTCACTGAGGGACAGGGAATTTGGCTACACCTTC
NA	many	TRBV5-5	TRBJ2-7	CASSLPNYEQYF	TGTGCCAGCAGCTTGCCCAACTACGAGCAGTACTTC
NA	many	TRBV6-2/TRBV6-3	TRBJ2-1	CASSYSVLAPSSYNEQFF	TGTGCCAGCAGTTACTCGGTGTTAGCCCCGAGCTCCTACAATGAGCAGTTCTTC
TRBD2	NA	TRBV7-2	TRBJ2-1	CASSLGGGERGYNEQFF	TGTGCCAGCAGCTTGGGGGGGGGGGAGCGGGGGTACAATGAGCAGTTCTTC
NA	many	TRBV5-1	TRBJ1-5	CASSLDVSQPQHF	TGCGCCAGCAGCTTGGATGTCTCCCAGCCCCAGCATTTT
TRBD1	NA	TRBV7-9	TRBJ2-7	CASSLGAGTGPYEQYF	TGTGCCAGCAGCTTAGGGGCCGGGACAGGGCCCTACGAGCAGTACTTC
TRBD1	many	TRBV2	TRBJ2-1	CASCRDRYNEQFF	TGTGCCAGCTGCCGGGACAGATACAATGAGCAGTTCTTC
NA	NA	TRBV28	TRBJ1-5	CASSLWEVQPQHF	TGTGCCAGCAGCCTTTGGGAGGTTCAGCCCCAGCATTTT
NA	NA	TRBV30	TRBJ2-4	CAWSSGGISGNIQYF	TGTGCCTGGAGTTCGGGCGGGATTTCCGGTAACATTCAGTACTTC
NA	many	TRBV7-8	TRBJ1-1	CASSDPRTDTEAFF	TGTGCCAGCAGCGACCCTCGGACGGACACTGAAGCTTTCTTT
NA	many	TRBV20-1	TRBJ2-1	CSAREILEYSYNEQFF	TGCAGTGCTAGAGAAATACTAGAATACTCCTACAATGAGCAGTTCTTC
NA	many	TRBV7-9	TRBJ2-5	CASSLGGTSETQYF	TGTGCCAGCAGCTTAGGAGGGACCTCAGAGACCCAGTACTTC
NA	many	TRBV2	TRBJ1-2	CASREGRNYGYTF	TGTGCCAGCAGAGAAGGACGGAACTATGGCTACACCTTC
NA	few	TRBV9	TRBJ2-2	CASSPRLGGWTGELFF	TGTGCCAGCAGCCCCCGTCTAGGAGGATGGACCGGGGAGCTGTTTTTT
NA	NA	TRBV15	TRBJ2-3	CATSRGGPSTDTQYF	TGTGCCACCAGCAGAGGGGGACCTAGCACAGATACGCAGTATTTT